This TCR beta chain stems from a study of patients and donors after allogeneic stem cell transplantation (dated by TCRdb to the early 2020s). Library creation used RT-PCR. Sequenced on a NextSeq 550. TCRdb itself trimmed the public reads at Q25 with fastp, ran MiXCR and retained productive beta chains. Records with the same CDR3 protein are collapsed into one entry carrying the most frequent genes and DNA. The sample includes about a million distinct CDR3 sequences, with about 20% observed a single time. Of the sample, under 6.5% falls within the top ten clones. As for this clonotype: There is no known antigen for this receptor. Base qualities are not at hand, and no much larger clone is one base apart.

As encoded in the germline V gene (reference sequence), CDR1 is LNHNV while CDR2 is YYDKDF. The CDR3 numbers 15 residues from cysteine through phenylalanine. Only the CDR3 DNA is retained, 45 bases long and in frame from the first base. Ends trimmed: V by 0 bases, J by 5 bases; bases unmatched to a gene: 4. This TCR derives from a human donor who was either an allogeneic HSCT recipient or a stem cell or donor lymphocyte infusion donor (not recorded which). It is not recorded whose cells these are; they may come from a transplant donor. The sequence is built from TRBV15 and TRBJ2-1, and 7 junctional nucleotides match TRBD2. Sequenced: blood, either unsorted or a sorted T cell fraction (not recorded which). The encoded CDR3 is CATSREAGENNEQFF. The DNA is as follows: TGTGCCACCAGCAGAGAGGCGGGAGAGAACAATGAGCAGTTCTTC.